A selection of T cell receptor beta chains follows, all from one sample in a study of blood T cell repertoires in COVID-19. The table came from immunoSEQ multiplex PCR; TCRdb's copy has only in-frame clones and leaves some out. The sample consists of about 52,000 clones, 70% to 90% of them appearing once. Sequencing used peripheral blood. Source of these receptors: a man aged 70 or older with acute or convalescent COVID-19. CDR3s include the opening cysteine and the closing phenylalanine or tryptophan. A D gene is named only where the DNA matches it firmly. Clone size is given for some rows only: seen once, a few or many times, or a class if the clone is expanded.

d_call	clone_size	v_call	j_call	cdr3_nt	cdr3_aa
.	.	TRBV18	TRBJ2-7	TGTGCCAGCTCACCACAGGGAGGATACGAGCAGTACTTC	CASSPQGGYEQYF
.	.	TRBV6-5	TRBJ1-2	TGTGCCAGCACCGCGGGGGGGCCTAACTATGGCTACACCTTC	CASTAGGPNYGYTF
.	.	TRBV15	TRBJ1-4	TGTGCCACCAACTCCTTGCGGGGTAGTCGGGAAAAACTGTTTTTT	CATNSLRGSREKLFF
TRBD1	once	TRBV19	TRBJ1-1	TGTGCCAGTAGTATCCCCGGAAGGGGGCAAACTGAAGCTTTCTTT	CASSIPGRGQTEAFF
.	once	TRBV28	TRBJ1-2	TGTGCCAGCAGTCCCCCTCAACAGAGCTATGGCTACACCTTC	CASSPPQQSYGYTF
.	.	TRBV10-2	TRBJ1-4	TGCGCCAGCAGTATTGGGCAGGGGCTCGCAACTAATGAAAAACTGTTTTTT	CASSIGQGLATNEKLFF
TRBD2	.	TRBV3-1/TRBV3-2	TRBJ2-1	TGTGCCAGCAGCCGCCGGACTAGCGGGGAAAATGAGCAGTTCTTC	CASSRRTSGENEQFF
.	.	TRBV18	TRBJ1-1	TGTGCCAGCTCACCACGAGCGAACACTGAAGCTTTCTTT	CASSPRANTEAFF
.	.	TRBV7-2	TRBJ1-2	TGTGCCAGCAGCTTAATGCAGGGACAAGGCTATGGCTACACCTTC	CASSLMQGQGYGYTF
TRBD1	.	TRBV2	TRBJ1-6	TGTGCCAGCAGTGATATCAGGGGGCCGGGAAATTCACCCCTCCACTTT	CASSDIRGPGNSPLHF
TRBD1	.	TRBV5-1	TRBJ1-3	TGCGCCAGCAGCTTGGAGTCAGGGGGCGCTGAGGAAAACACCATATATTTT	CASSLESGGAEENTIYF
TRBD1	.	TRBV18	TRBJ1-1	TGTGCCAGCTCACAGACCGGGACAGGGCAGATGAACACTGAAGCTTTCTTT	CASSQTGTGQMNTEAFF
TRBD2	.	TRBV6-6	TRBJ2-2	TGTGCCAGCAGTCCCACCCAGGGATTTCTAGCGGGAGAACCCGGGGAGCTGTTTTTT	CASSPTQGFLAGEPGELFF
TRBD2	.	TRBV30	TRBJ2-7	TGTGCCTGGGCTAGGGGACTAGCGGGAGAAAACGAGCAGTACTTC	CAWARGLAGENEQYF
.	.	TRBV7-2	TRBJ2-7	TGTGCCAGCAGCCCCCAGGGAGGGGGGCTTACCACCTACGAGCAGTACTTC	CASSPQGGGLTTYEQYF
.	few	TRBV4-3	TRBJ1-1	TGCGCCAGCAGCCAAGACAGAAACACTGAAGCTTTCTTT	CASSQDRNTEAFF
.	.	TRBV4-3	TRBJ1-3	TGCGCCAGCAGCCAAGATAACTGGTTTGCTGGAAACACCATATATTTT	CASSQDNWFAGNTIYF
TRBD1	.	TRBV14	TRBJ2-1	TGTGCCAGCAGTCAAAGGGGACAGACGTCCTACAATGAGCAGTTCTTC	CASSQRGQTSYNEQFF
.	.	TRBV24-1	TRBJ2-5	TGTGCCACCAGTGAGTCTTACGGAGAGACCCAGTACTTC	CATSESYGETQYF
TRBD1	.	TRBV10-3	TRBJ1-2	TGTGCCATCAGCGGACCTAGTAGGGGACAGGACTATGGCTACACCTTC	CAISGPSRGQDYGYTF
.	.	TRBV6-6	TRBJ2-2	TGTGCCAGCAGTTACTCTTGGGCTAGCGATGCCGGGGAGCTGTTTTTT	CASSYSWASDAGELFF
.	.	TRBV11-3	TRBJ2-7	TGTGCCAGCAGCTTACAGGGCTACGAGCAGTACTTC	CASSLQGYEQYF
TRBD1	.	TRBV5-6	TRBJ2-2	TGTGCCAGCAGCGAACTGACAGGGCAGGGTGACACCGGGGAGCTGTTTTTT	CASSELTGQGDTGELFF
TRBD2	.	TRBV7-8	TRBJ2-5	TGTGCCAGCAGCGCAGGACTAGCGGGAGGGCAAGAGACCCAGTACTTC	CASSAGLAGGQETQYF
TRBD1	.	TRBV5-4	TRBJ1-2	TGTGCCAGCAGCTCGAGCCAGACAGGGGCGGCTTCTGGCTACACCTTC	CASSSSQTGAASGYTF
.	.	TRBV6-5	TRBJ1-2	TGTGCCAGCACGTCAGGGGTCGACTATGGCTACACCTTC	CASTSGVDYGYTF
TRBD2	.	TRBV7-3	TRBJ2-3	TGTGCCAGCAGCTTAAAGGCGCTAGCGGGGAAGTTGGGCACAGATACGCAGTATTTT	CASSLKALAGKLGTDTQYF
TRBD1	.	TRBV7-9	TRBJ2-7	TGTGCCAGCAGTCCAGACAGGGGAAGCTACGAGCAGTACTTC	CASSPDRGSYEQYF
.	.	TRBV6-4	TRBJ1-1	TGTGCCAGCAGGCCGGACTTCGCAATGAACACTGAAGCTTTCTTT	CASRPDFAMNTEAFF
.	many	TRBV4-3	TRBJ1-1	TGCGCCAGCAGCCAAGATCGGACAGCCTACACTGAAGCTTTCTTT	CASSQDRTAYTEAFF
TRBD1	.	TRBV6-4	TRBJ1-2	TGTGCCAGCAGGGGGACAGGGGGCAACTATGGCTACACCTTC	CASRGTGGNYGYTF
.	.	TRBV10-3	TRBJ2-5	TGTGCCATCAGTGAGGTAATACAAGAGACCCAGTACTTC	CAISEVIQETQYF
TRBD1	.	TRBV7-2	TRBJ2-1	TGTGCCAGCAGCTTCAAGGGGGCGTCCCAGGGTATCTTC	CASSFKGASQGIF
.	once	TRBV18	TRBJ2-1	TGTGCCAGCTCACCAAGTAAGCAGGGGACTGAGCAGTTCTTC	CASSPSKQGTEQFF
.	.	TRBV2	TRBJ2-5	TGTGCCAGCAGGAGCCGGGAGACCCAGTACTTC	CASRSRETQYF
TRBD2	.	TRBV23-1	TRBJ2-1	TGCGCCAGCAGTCCCGGGACTAGCGGGACTCGGGTCAATGAGCAGTTCTTC	CASSPGTSGTRVNEQFF
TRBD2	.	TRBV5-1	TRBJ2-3	TGCGCCAGCTCCGGGACTAGCCTTGCAGATACGCAGTATTTT	CASSGTSLADTQYF
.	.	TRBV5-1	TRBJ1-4	TGCGCCAGCAGCCGGGGAGACGTAGGGAATGAAAAACTGTTTTTT	CASSRGDVGNEKLFF
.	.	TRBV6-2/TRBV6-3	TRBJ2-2	TGTGCCAGCAGTCGACAGCCGGGCACCGGGGAGCTGTTTTTT	CASSRQPGTGELFF
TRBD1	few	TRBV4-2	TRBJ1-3	TGTGCCAGCAGCCCCGGACAGGGGGCCAACACCATATATTTT	CASSPGQGANTIYF
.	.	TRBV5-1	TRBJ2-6	TGCGCCAGCAGCTTGAGGACACTCTCTGGGGCCAACGTCCTGACTTTC	CASSLRTLSGANVLTF
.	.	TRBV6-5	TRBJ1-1	TGTGCCAGCAGTTACAAGAGTGGCACTGAAGCTTTCTTT	CASSYKSGTEAFF